These 18 T cell receptor beta chains came from one sample sequenced in a study of beta chain features in type 1 diabetes. General study results and limits: In every one of the four CD4+ subsets, TCRB CDR3s were moderately but significantly shorter in Type 1 diabetes patients.

Investigators reverse transcribed all isolated RNA, so they sequenced expressed TCRB transcripts. Here immunoSEQ multiplex PCR was the method, and the copy in TCRdb shows in-frame clones only, minus some. In the table there are a few hundred thousand clones, 10% to 15% of which are singletons. These receptors have no known antigen. Sequenced: naive CD4+ T cells from blood. The receptors were gathered from a young woman with type 1 diabetes.

This clone was recorded a few times. The chain carries TRBV2 and TRBJ2-7; 9 bases align to TRBD1. V shed 10 bases and J 3 bases; nucleotides not matched to a gene: 10. Germline V CDR1 and CDR2: SNHLY, FYNNEI. The CDR3 consists of 14 residues. CDR3 region: CATTGRDRVYEQYF. In DNA, the CDR3 is TGTGCCACTACCGGCCGGGACAGGGTCTACGAGCAGTACTTC. The whole variable domain, remainder taken from reference TRBV2 and TRBJ2-7, is EPEVTQTPSHQVTQMGQEVILRCVPISNHLYFYWYRQILGQKVEFLVSFYNNEISEKSEIFDDQFSVERPDGSNFTLKIRSTKLEDSAMYFCATTGRDRVYEQYFGPGTRLTVT.

This clone was counted a few times. V gene TRBV18 combines with J gene TRBJ2-2; 7 bases match TRBD1. The CDR3 is 15 residues long. Germline CDR1 is KGHSH and CDR2 is LQKENI. Trimming at V came to 4 bases and at J to 5 bases, leaving 7 bases not matched to a gene. Written as DNA, the CDR3 is TGTGCCAGCTCACGCCGGGACAGCCCAACCGGGGAGCTGTTTTTT. Protein: CASSRRDSPTGELFF.

The chain uses TRBV6-5 and TRBJ2-1; no firm D call. Trimming shortened V by 5 bases and J by 5 bases, and 7 bases separated the two germline ends. Germline assignment: CDR1 MNHEY and CDR2 SVGAGI. CDR3 length equals 12 residues. CDR3 amino acids: CASSSIHNEQFF. The CDR3 DNA is TGTGCCAGCAGTAGCATTCACAATGAGCAGTTCTTC.

The V and J genes are TRBV11-3 and TRBJ2-1; D unresolved. Germline assignment: CDR1 SGHNT and CDR2 YENEEA. The CDR3 has 15 amino acids. V was pared by 2 bases and J by 0 bases, with 8 bases between. The CDR3 DNA sequence: TGTGCCAGCAGCTTATCCGGTGGCTCCTACAATGAGCAGTTCTTC. Its protein product is CASSLSGGSYNEQFF.

This clone was seen only a few times. The junction shows a germline mismatch at one end, possibly a read error. The rearrangement joins TRBV2 to TRBJ2-7, with 7 bases aligning to TRBD2. This CDR3 has 12 residues. Germline V gene sequence: CDR1 SNHLY, CDR2 FYNNEI. CDR3 DNA sequence: TGTGCCAGCAGTGAGTTATACGGGGGGTCGTTATTC. Its translation is CASSELYGGSLF.

This clone came up a few times. The V call is TRBV15, the J call TRBJ2-3; the D is unclear. Trimming stripped 5 bases from V and 7 bases from J, with 13 bases between. CDR1 and CDR2 (germline): LNHNV, YYDKDF (reference sequence). The CDR3 sequence is 13 residues long. CDR3 nucleotides: TGTGCCACCAGCCCAGAGGCGGTAAATACGCAGTATTTT. Protein sequence: CATSPEAVNTQYF.

In this sample, this clone turned up a few times. Other DNA sequences in this sample translate to the same CDR3. V gene TRBV2 combines with J gene TRBJ2-7, with 7 bases that match TRBD1. The CDR3 has 12 amino acids. The trim removed 6 bases at V and 4 bases at J, leaving 3 bases unmatched. Germline-derived CDR1 and CDR2 are SNHLY and FYNNEI. In nucleotides, the CDR3 is TGTGCCAGCAGGGGCAGGGGGTACGAGCAGTACTTC. Protein sequence: CASRGRGYEQYF.

The V and J genes are TRBV5-1 and TRBJ2-2; a possible D gene is TRBD1 (6 bases). The V end was cut by 3 bases, the J end by 5 bases, with 11 bases between. Germline V CDR1 and CDR2: SGHRS, YFSETQ. The CDR3 runs 14 residues. The CDR3 DNA is TGCGCCAGCAGCTGGAAGGGGGATACCGGGGAGCTGTTTTTT. Protein: CASSWKGDTGELFF.

This clone was detected only a few times. This chain connects TRBV7-9 to TRBJ2-6, with unresolved D. V was cut by 5 bases and J by 0 bases, with 8 bases left in between. The CDR3 is 15 residues long. In germline, CDR1 is SEHNR, CDR2 FQNEAQ (reference sequence). CDR3 bases: TGTGCCAGCAGCCCCCGCAGCTCTGGGGCCAACGTCCTGACTTTC. This gives the protein CASSPRSSGANVLTF. The full variable domain, its missing parts supplied by reference TRBV7-9 and TRBJ2-6, is DTGVSQNPRHKITKRGQNVTFRCDPISEHNRLYWYRQTLGQGPEFLTYFQNEAQLEKSRLLSDRFSAERPKGSFSTLEIQRTEQGDSAMYLCASSPRSSGANVLTFGAGSRLTVL.

This clone was observed a few times. The chain combines TRBV14 with TRBJ2-1, with D maybe TRBD1 (6 bases). Germline CDR1 reads SGHDN; CDR2 reads FVKESK. V lost 1 base, J lost 9 bases, and 13 bases lay in between. This CDR3 spans 14 amino acids. In DNA form, the CDR3 reads TGTGCCAGCAGCCAAGTGGGGGCCCACACTGAGCAGTTCTTC. The encoded protein is CASSQVGAHTEQFF.

A few counts support this clone. The rearrangement links TRBV2 to TRBJ1-2; no clear D gene. Germline V lookup: CDR1 SNHLY, CDR2 FYNNEI. CDR3 length: 8 residues. Trimming shortened V by 8 bases and J by 8 bases, and 3 bases separated the two germline ends. The CDR3 sequence: CASEGYTF. CDR3 coding DNA: TGTGCCAGCGAGGGCTACACCTTC.

This clone was observed a handful of times. J is TRBJ2-7 and V is TRBV28, with TRBD1 matching over 8 bases. Per germline, CDR1 MDHEN and CDR2 SYDVKM. The CDR3 runs to 12 residues. Trimming at V came to 8 bases and at J to 4 bases, leaving 4 bases not matched to a gene. CDR3 protein: CASDRGTYEQYF. CDR3 DNA: TGTGCCAGCGACAGGGGCACATACGAGCAGTACTTC.

The rearrangement links TRBV29-1 to TRBJ2-5; a possible D gene is TRBD2 (6 bases). The CDR3 length is 13 residues. The germline CDR1 and CDR2 sequences are SQVTM and ANQGSEA. Trimming left V 3 bases short and J 5 bases short, with 13 bases between. The CDR3 region has the DNA TGCAGCGTTGACCGGCGGGGTGATGAGACCCAGTACTTC. This gives the protein CSVDRRGDETQYF.

The rearrangement links TRBV4-2 to TRBJ1-5; no firm D call. The CDR3 contains 17 residues. V was trimmed by 0 bases and J by 3 bases, leaving 15 bases between them. Germline V gives CDR1 LGHNA, CDR2 YNFKEQ. CDR3: CASSQEGSPLANQPQHF. Here the CDR3 DNA reads TGTGCCAGCAGCCAAGAGGGGAGTCCCTTGGCCAATCAGCCCCAGCATTTT.

This clone has a handful of counts. The chain has TRBV6-1 and TRBJ2-5, with D unclear. CDR3 length: 15 residues. Trimming took off 0 bases at V and 5 bases at J, with 13 bases between the two ends. CDR1 and CDR2 (germline): MNHNS, SASEGT. CDR3 coding DNA: TGTGCCAGCAGTGAAGCGGCAGGCGCCCGGGAGACCCAGTACTTC. This sequence encodes CASSEAAGARETQYF.

In this sample, this clone turned up a few times. This chain connects TRBV28 to TRBJ2-7; 7 positions agree with TRBD2. The V segment lost 4 bases and the J segment 5 bases; nucleotides outside the gene matches: 11. In germline, CDR1 is MDHEN, CDR2 SYDVKM. The CDR3 spans 15 residues. In DNA, the CDR3 is TGTGCCAGCAGTTCCCCCTGGCGGGAGAAACACGAGCAGTACTTC. Encoded protein: CASSSPWREKHEQYF.

This clone was observed a few times. The chain recombines TRBV27 with TRBJ2-1; tentatively, D is TRBD2 (5 bases). The V end was cut by 3 bases, the J end by 9 bases, with 18 bases between. This CDR3 comprises 15 residues. The germline gives CDR1 MNHEY, CDR2 SMNVEV (reference sequence). For the CDR3, the DNA is TGTGCCAGCAGTTTCCGAGACTACCGACAAATTGAGCAGTTCTTC. Amino acid sequence: CASSFRDYRQIEQFF.

CDR3 amino acids: CASSLARGQETQYF. DNA of the CDR3: TGTGCCAGCAGCTTAGCGCGGGGTCAAGAGACCCAGTACTTC. The chain is built from TRBV7-9 and TRBJ2-5, with D maybe TRBD2 (6 bases). V was shortened by 0 bases and J by 2 bases, with 7 bases between the two germline ends. The germline V gene has CDR1 SEHNR and CDR2 FQNEAQ (reference sequence). The CDR3 is made up of 14 amino acids. Complete variable domain (other parts from reference TRBV7-9 and TRBJ2-5): DTGVSQNPRHKITKRGQNVTFRCDPISEHNRLYWYRQTLGQGPEFLTYFQNEAQLEKSRLLSDRFSAERPKGSFSTLEIQRTEQGDSAMYLCASSLARGQETQYFGPGTRLLVL.